One sample yielded the 28 T cell receptor beta chains listed below, sequenced in a study of CD8 T cells in ankylosing spondylitis. TCRdb recomputed calls from the 5' RACE reads with MiXCR, one row per CDR3 protein. The data contain 25,000 to 30,000 distinct CDR3 sequences, over 6.5% of them singletons. The sequenced sample was blood. These receptors all come from a male donor with ankylosing spondylitis or in good health (not recorded which).

This clonotype was detected ten times or more. The rearrangement uses TRBV30 and TRBJ2-7; TRBD1 is a possible D gene (6 bases). The CDR3 has 13 residues. CDR1 is GTSNPN and CDR2 is SVGIG in the germline V gene (reference sequence). With 1 base removed from V and 6 bases from J, the gap between germline ends came to 13 bases. The CDR3 reads CAWSGDNNPEQYF. Written as DNA, the CDR3 is TGTGCCTGGAGTGGGGACAACAATCCCGAGCAGTACTTC. Drawing the rest from reference TRBV30 and TRBJ2-7, the complete variable domain is SQTIHQWPATLVQPVGSPLSLECTVEGTSNPNLYWYRQAAGRGLQLLFYSVGIGQISSEVPQNLSASRPQDRQFILSSKKLLLSDSGFYLCAWSGDNNPEQYFGPGTRLTVT.

This clonotype was detected many times. This chain uses TRBV4-3 with TRBJ2-1; 10 nucleotides agree with TRBD2. This CDR3 region has 15 residues. V lost 6 bases, J lost 8 bases, and 10 bases stayed unmatched. Germline V lookup: CDR1 LGHNA, CDR2 YSLEER. The CDR3 DNA sequence: TGCGCCAGCAGTCACTCTAGCGGGGGTGGCTATGAGCAGTTCTTC. Its translation: CASSHSSGGGYEQFF.

This clonotype was picked up a small number of times. The chain combines TRBV11-2 with TRBJ2-3, with no clear D. The CDR3 has 13 amino acids. Germline CDR1 is SGHAT and CDR2 is FQNNGV. Trimming removed 0 bases at V and 7 bases at J, with 8 bases between. CDR3 coding DNA: TGTGCCAGCAGCTTAGACGTCCCCAATACGCAGTATTTT. As protein: CASSLDVPNTQYF.

This clonotype occurred many times. V and J are TRBV20-1 and TRBJ2-1; 9 bases align to TRBD2. Per the germline V gene, CDR1 is DFQATT and CDR2 is SNEGSKA (reference sequence). J lost 3 bases, V lost 3 bases, and 6 bases had no gene match. This CDR3 spans 15 amino acids. Here the CDR3 reads CSASPSGVIYNEQFF. The CDR3 DNA sequence: TGCAGTGCTAGCCCTAGCGGGGTTATCTACAATGAGCAGTTCTTC.

At least ten counts were recorded for this clonotype. For the CDR3, the DNA is TGCAGCGTCGGGGCGGGGGACGAGACCCAGTACTTC. Translated: CSVGAGDETQYF. This chain uses TRBV29-1 with TRBJ2-5, with 7 bases that match TRBD2. After removal of 6 bases from V and 5 bases from J, the junction contained 6 bases not matched to a gene. The CDR3 is made up of 12 amino acids. The V gene's germline CDR1 is SQVTM and CDR2 ANQGSEA. The full variable domain, completed using reference TRBV29-1 and TRBJ2-5, is SAVISQKPSRDICQRGTSLTIQCQVDSQVTMMFWYRQQPGQSLTLIATANQGSEATYESGFVIDKFPISRPNLTFSTLTVSNMSPEDSSIYLCSVGAGDETQYFGPGTRLLVL.

The chain joins TRBV6-2 or TRBV6-3 to TRBJ2-1; 8 bases map to TRBD2. This CDR3 has 12 amino acids. Unmatched junction bases numbered 6, after V lost 5 bases and J lost 12 bases. CDR1 and CDR2 (germline): MNHEY, SVGEGT. The CDR3 DNA reads TGTGCCAGCAGTACCGCGGGGGGTGGGCAGTTCTTC. Its translation is CASSTAGGGQFF.

This chain links TRBV7-2 with TRBJ1-4; D gene unclear. The germline V gene encodes CDR1 SGHTA and CDR2 FQGNSA. CDR3 length: 13 residues. Trimming took 1 base from V and 5 from J, leaving 5 bases between them. In DNA form, the CDR3 reads TGTGCCAGCAGCTTAGTTGAAAATGAAAAACTGTTTTTT. Its protein product is CASSLVENEKLFF.

The V gene is TRBV11-2, the J gene TRBJ2-3, with 11 bases identical to TRBD2. CDR1 and CDR2 (germline): SGHAT, FQNNGV. This CDR3 is 15 amino acids long. The junction had 6 bases not matched to a gene; V was cut back by 5 bases and J by 5 bases. The CDR3 loop reads CASSRSGGAGDTQYF. CDR3 nucleotide sequence: TGTGCCAGCAGCCGTAGCGGGGGGGCTGGAGATACGCAGTATTTT.

The J gene is TRBJ2-1, the V gene TRBV20-1; D gene ambiguous. CDR3 size: 11 residues. Trimming took 5 bases from V and 6 from J, leaving 8 bases between them. CDR1 is DFQATT and CDR2 is SNEGSKA in the germline V gene (reference sequence). This CDR3 reads CSARFLNEQFF. DNA of the CDR3: TGCAGTGCTCGCTTCCTCAATGAGCAGTTCTTC.

This sequence joins TRBV18 and TRBJ1-5; D gene uncertain. V lost 6 bases to trimming and J lost 2 bases, with 11 bases between them. Germline lookup yields CDR1 KGHSH and CDR2 LQKENI. The CDR3 runs to 14 residues. DNA for the CDR3: TGTGCCAGCTCCTCTATGGGTGGCAATCAGCCCCAGCATTTT. Encoded protein: CASSSMGGNQPQHF.

This clonotype was seen more than once but under ten times. This chain connects TRBV10-3 to TRBJ1-1; TRBD1 agrees at 7 bases. Germline CDR1 ENHRY, CDR2 SYGVKD. V dropped 5 bases and J dropped 0; count of bases not matched to a gene: 3. The CDR3 runs 14 residues. CDR3 loop: CAISQGQLNTEAFF. The CDR3, as DNA: TGTGCCATCAGTCAGGGACAGCTGAACACTGAAGCTTTCTTT.

The CDR3 DNA follows: TGCAGTGGGTTTCCAGTGACAGATACGCAGTATTTT. It specifies CSGFPVTDTQYF. V and J are TRBV20-1 and TRBJ2-3; no firm D call. Germline V gene lookup returns CDR1 DFQATT and CDR2 SNEGSKA (reference sequence). CDR3 length equals 12 residues. The germline V and J ends were trimmed by 7 bases and 3 bases, with 11 bases remaining between them.

This clonotype has more than one count but fewer than ten. The chain links TRBV7-2 to TRBJ2-2, with D uncertain. Between the trimmed V and J ends, which lost 2 bases and 1 base, there was a span of 5 bases. Germline values: CDR1 SGHTA, CDR2 FQGNSA. The CDR3 contains 14 residues. This CDR3 is CASSLKRNTGELFF. DNA for the CDR3: TGTGCCAGCAGCTTAAAGCGGAACACCGGGGAGCTGTTTTTT. Based on the CDR3 plus reference TRBV7-2 and TRBJ2-2, the full variable domain is GAGVSQSPSNKVTEKGKDVELRCDPISGHTALYWYRQSLGQGLEFLIYFQGNSAPDKSGLPSDRFSAERTGGSVSTLTIQRTQQEDSAVYLCASSLKRNTGELFFGEGSRLTVL.

This clonotype has more than one count but fewer than ten. J is TRBJ2-2 and V is TRBV20-1, with 10 bases identical to TRBD2. Germline V lookup: CDR1 DFQATT, CDR2 SNEGSKA (reference sequence). The CDR3 is 14 amino acids. Germline trimming cut 6 bases from V and 5 bases from J; bases unmatched to any gene: 6. CDR3 in amino acids: CSAKAGGPTGELFF. As DNA, the CDR3 is TGCAGTGCCAAAGCGGGGGGGCCTACCGGGGAGCTGTTTTTT.

This clonotype occurred a few times. The gene calls are TRBV12-3 or TRBV12-4 and TRBJ2-5; the match to TRBD1 covers 7 bases. With V trimmed by 5 bases and J by 3 bases, 6 bases remained unmatched. The CDR3 is 14 amino acids. The CDR3: CASSITGAKETQYF. CDR3 nucleotides: TGTGCCAGCAGTATAACAGGGGCGAAAGAGACCCAGTACTTC.

Only a few counts were recorded for this clonotype. This CDR3 reads CASSSGTGIREKLFF. DNA for the CDR3: TGTGCCAGCAGCTCCGGGACAGGGATACGTGAAAAACTGTTTTTT. The genes are TRBV5-6 and TRBJ1-4; 9 bases are shared with TRBD1. Germline V gene lookup returns CDR1 SGHDT and CDR2 YYEEEE. V shed 3 bases, J shed 7 bases, and the junction held 7 bases outside the gene matches. The CDR3 totals 15 residues.

This clonotype was counted many times. The CDR3 nucleotides read TGTGCCAGCAGTTTCGTTAGCTCCTACAATGAGCAGTTCTTC. It encodes CASSFVSSYNEQFF. The V and J genes are TRBV28 and TRBJ2-1; D gene uncertain. CDR1 MDHEN and CDR2 SYDVKM come from the germline V gene. The CDR3 has 14 residues. Trimming cost V 3 bases and J 0 bases, with 6 bases left between them.

Only a few counts were recorded for this clonotype. The V gene is TRBV29-1, the J gene TRBJ1-4; D unclear. This CDR3 region has 13 residues. Trimming took 4 bases from V and 8 from J, leaving 14 bases between them. Germline V gene lookup returns CDR1 SQVTM and CDR2 ANQGSEA. The CDR3 DNA reads as TGCAGCGTTGTAGACCCTGAGCAGGAAAAACTGTTTTTT. This codes for CSVVDPEQEKLFF.

This clonotype was seen at least ten times. This sequence joins TRBV7-2 and TRBJ2-5; D is possibly TRBD2 (7 bases). Trimming took off 2 bases at V and 10 bases at J, with 17 bases between the two ends. This CDR3 is 14 amino acids long. CDR1 is SGHTA, CDR2 FQGNSA, per germline. CDR3 coding DNA: TGTGCCAGCAGCTTATTTACAGGGAGGGAGGGCCAGTACTTC. It encodes CASSLFTGREGQYF.

This clonotype was detected ten times or more. The chain joins TRBV6-4 to TRBJ2-3, with 7 bases that match TRBD2. The CDR3 covers 15 residues. V gave up 6 bases and J gave up 1 base; unmatched junction bases: 7. Germline CDR1 reads MRHNA; CDR2 reads SNTAGT. For the CDR3, the DNA is TGTGCCAGCAGCGCTAGCGGAGGCGGCACAGATACGCAGTATTTT. Its protein is CASSASGGGTDTQYF.

V is TRBV28 and J is TRBJ2-3; the D call may be TRBD1 or TRBD2 (5 bases each). The CDR3 is 15 amino acids. Germline V gene data show CDR1 as MDHEN and CDR2 as SYDVKM. The V and J ends lost 6 bases and 5 bases respectively, with 18 bases between them. CDR3 DNA sequence: TGTGCCAGCAGCCTTAGGGACGGAAGGGGAGATACGCAGTATTTT. This codes for CASSLRDGRGDTQYF.

The sample holds a few counts of this clonotype. The chain is built from TRBV9 and TRBJ1-4, with 9 positions matching TRBD1. V was clipped by 1 base and J by 8 bases; unmatched bases: 6. Per germline, CDR1 SGDLS and CDR2 YYNGEE. This CDR3 contains 15 residues. CDR3 in DNA: TGTGCCAGCAGCGTAAGCGGGACAGGGAACGAAAAACTGTTTTTT. Translated, it gives CASSVSGTGNEKLFF.

The chain couples TRBV7-2 to TRBJ2-2; D is unclear. V lost 2 bases and J lost 5, with 12 bases in between. This CDR3 is built from 15 residues. Germline V CDR1 and CDR2: SGHTA, FQGNSA. The CDR3 DNA reads TGTGCCAGCAGCTTACGGCAGCCAGATACCGGGGAGCTGTTTTTT. This sequence encodes CASSLRQPDTGELFF.

The chain is built from TRBV20-1 and TRBJ2-1, with D possibly TRBD1 on 5 matching bases. The CDR3 is made up of 15 amino acids. V lost 7 bases to trimming and J lost 8 bases, with 24 bases between them. The V gene's germline CDR1 is DFQATT and CDR2 SNEGSKA (reference sequence). The CDR3 sequence: CSGRGTTNLEYEQFF. DNA of the CDR3: TGCAGTGGAAGGGGTACTACCAATTTGGAGTATGAGCAGTTCTTC.

At least ten counts were recorded for this clonotype. The V and J genes are TRBV6-1 and TRBJ1-5, with 7 bases identical to TRBD1. This CDR3 contains 15 residues. After removal of 4 bases from V and 7 bases from J, the junction contained 10 bases not matched to a gene. Germline CDR1 reads MNHNS; CDR2 reads SASEGT. The CDR3 loop is CASSARTGGGQPQHF. CDR3 nucleotides: TGTGCCAGCAGTGCCCGGACAGGTGGGGGGCAGCCCCAGCATTTT.

The J gene is TRBJ2-2, the V gene TRBV11-1; D uncertain. This CDR3 comprises 13 residues. CDR1 SGHAT and CDR2 FQDESV come from the germline V gene (reference sequence). Deletions cut 5 bases from V and 6 bases from J, with 10 bases between. The CDR3 loop reads CASSRSGPGELFF. CDR3 in DNA: TGTGCCAGCAGCCGCAGTGGGCCCGGGGAGCTGTTTTTT.

This clonotype has a count of ten or more. V gene TRBV24-1 combines with J gene TRBJ2-1, with D tentatively TRBD1 (5 bases). Trimming cost V 2 bases and J 7 bases, with 8 bases left between them. The V gene's germline CDR1 is KGHDR and CDR2 SFDVKD. The CDR3 spans 13 residues. In DNA, the CDR3 is TGTGCCACCAGTGATTCCAGGGTGAATGAGCAGTTCTTC. It encodes CATSDSRVNEQFF.

The V call is TRBV24-1, the J call TRBJ2-1, with D possibly being TRBD2 (6 bases). The CDR3 loop spans 16 amino acids. Germline assignment: CDR1 KGHDR and CDR2 SFDVKD. Trimming cost V 5 bases and J 8 bases, with 21 bases left between them. The CDR3 nucleotides read TGTGCCACCAGTGGTACCACTAGCATGAGGAACCATGAGCAGTTCTTC. Protein: CATSGTTSMRNHEQFF.